This record concerns one T cell receptor beta chain sequence. Original analysis: Nucleated cell number was recorded as an estimate derived from reference gene primer amplification. TCRdb's copy holds only in-frame clones and misses some; the assay was immunoSEQ multiplex PCR. V and J calls and clone size are those listed in that table; D and trimming were worked out from the DNA. The sample lists tens of thousands of clones, 75% to 85% seen once, with 6.9% in the top ten. This specimen belongs to a study of blood T cell repertoires in COVID-19. About the research overall: T cells, B-cell-depleted T cells, or PBMCs supplied cDNA or gDNA.

CDR3 length: 16 amino acids. V was clipped by 5 bases and J by 8 bases; unmatched bases: 15. Germline V gene data show CDR1 as LNHDA and CDR2 as SQIVND (reference sequence). Seattle-derived patients entered the study during active infection and were followed longitudinally. The source of this sequence is a man aged 25-45 years with COVID-19, enrolled during active disease. Material: peripheral blood. V usage is TRBV19 and J usage is TRBJ2-1, with 7 bases fitting TRBD2. The DNA for the CDR3 is TGTGCCAGTAGTGGGGGGGGGACTACCAAAAGGGATGAGCAGTTCTTC. Translated: CASSGGGTTKRDEQFF.